A selection of T cell receptor beta chains follows, all from one sample in a study of blood T cell repertoires in COVID-19. Sequencing used immunoSEQ multiplex PCR; TCRdb keeps in-frame clones, though not all of them. Here the sample spans 50,000 to 75,000 clones, more than 75% being singletons. The sample was peripheral blood. The origin of the receptors is a woman over 75 with acute or convalescent COVID-19. Each CDR3 is given with its conserved first and last residue. A D gene is named only where the DNA matches it firmly. Only part of the rows carry a size: once, few, many, or a class if the clone is expanded.

V: TRBV9
size: -
D: -
J: TRBJ2-2
DNA: TGTGCCAGCAGCTTTCAATCGAGACAAAACACCGGGGAGCTGTTTTTT
CDR3: CASSFQSRQNTGELFF

V: TRBV24-1
size: -
D: TRBD1
J: TRBJ2-7
DNA: TGTGCCACCAGTGATTCCGGGACCGGGACAGGCTCCTACGAGCAGTACTTC
CDR3: CATSDSGTGTGSYEQYF

V: TRBV6-1
size: -
D: -
J: TRBJ1-2
DNA: TGTGCCAGCAGTGATAACGGCTATGGCTACACCTTC
CDR3: CASSDNGYGYTF

V: TRBV18
size: -
D: TRBD1
J: TRBJ1-1
DNA: TGTGCCAGCTCCCGTTCCACCGGGACAGCGAACACTGAAGCTTTCTTT
CDR3: CASSRSTGTANTEAFF

V: TRBV14
size: -
D: -
J: TRBJ2-7
DNA: TGTGCCAGCAGTTCGAGCCCCTACGAGCAGTACTTC
CDR3: CASSSSPYEQYF

V: TRBV11-2
size: -
D: -
J: TRBJ2-3
DNA: TGTGCCAGCAGCTTAGGGAGGACCAGCACAGATACGCAGTATTTT
CDR3: CASSLGRTSTDTQYF

V: TRBV6-5
size: -
D: -
J: TRBJ2-2
DNA: TGTGCCAGCAGTTACTCGGTAGAACCGAACACCGGGGAGCTGTTTTTT
CDR3: CASSYSVEPNTGELFF

V: TRBV10-1
size: -
D: -
J: TRBJ1-5
DNA: TGCGCCAGCAGTGGACAGATTAATCAGCCCCAGCATTTT
CDR3: CASSGQINQPQHF

V: TRBV7-3
size: -
D: -
J: TRBJ2-7
DNA: TGTGCCAGCAGCCCTGCAGGAGGAGCCTACGAGCAGTACTTC
CDR3: CASSPAGGAYEQYF

V: TRBV3-1/TRBV3-2
size: -
D: TRBD2
J: TRBJ2-4
DNA: TGTGCCAGCAGCTTTTCTCCTTTCAGACTAGCGGGGATTCAGTACTTC
CDR3: CASSFSPFRLAGIQYF

V: TRBV11-2
size: once
D: -
J: TRBJ2-7
DNA: TGTGCCAGCAGCCTATACCGGGACTCCTCCTACGAGCAGTACTTC
CDR3: CASSLYRDSSYEQYF

V: TRBV28
size: once
D: -
J: TRBJ2-3
DNA: TGTGCCAGCAGCAACTGGGATACGCAGTATTTT
CDR3: CASSNWDTQYF

V: TRBV28
size: -
D: TRBD1
J: TRBJ2-1
DNA: TGTGCCAGCAGTTCATCCGGGACAGGGACCAATGAGCAGTTCTTC
CDR3: CASSSSGTGTNEQFF

V: TRBV4-2
size: -
D: TRBD1
J: TRBJ1-5
DNA: TGTGCCAGCAGCCAAGACCTGACAGGGGGCCCCAATCAGCCCCAGCATTTT
CDR3: CASSQDLTGGPNQPQHF

V: TRBV24-1
size: -
D: -
J: TRBJ2-3
DNA: TGTGCCACCAGTGACCCCACCGGGGGACGCACAGATACGCAGTATTTT
CDR3: CATSDPTGGRTDTQYF

V: TRBV11-2
size: -
D: TRBD2
J: TRBJ2-7
DNA: TGTGCCAGCAGCTGGACTAGATACGAGCAGTACTTC
CDR3: CASSWTRYEQYF

V: TRBV10-3
size: -
D: TRBD2
J: TRBJ2-5
DNA: TGTGCCATCAGCTCAGCGGGAACAGAGACCCAGTACTTC
CDR3: CAISSAGTETQYF

V: TRBV24-1
size: -
D: -
J: TRBJ1-1
DNA: TGTGCCACCAGTGACGCGGGAAGTGGGAACACTGAAGCTTTCTTT
CDR3: CATSDAGSGNTEAFF

V: TRBV28
size: -
D: -
J: TRBJ1-2
DNA: TGTGCCAGCAGTTTAGATGATCGCGGTGGCTACACCTTC
CDR3: CASSLDDRGGYTF

V: TRBV2
size: -
D: TRBD1
J: TRBJ1-1
DNA: TGTGCCAGCCGAAGACAGGGTGGCACTGAAGCTTTCTTT
CDR3: CASRRQGGTEAFF

V: TRBV7-9
size: -
D: -
J: TRBJ2-1
DNA: TGTGCCAGCAGCTTAGTTGCGTGGCAGGGGAAAAATGAGCAGTTCTTC
CDR3: CASSLVAWQGKNEQFF

V: TRBV3-1/TRBV3-2
size: -
D: TRBD1
J: TRBJ2-1
DNA: TGTGCCAGCAGCAGCCGGACAGGGGGGACCTACAATGAGCAGTTCTTC
CDR3: CASSSRTGGTYNEQFF

V: TRBV2
size: -
D: -
J: TRBJ1-5
DNA: TGTGCCAGCAGTGAACAGGGGCAGCCCCAGCATTTT
CDR3: CASSEQGQPQHF

V: TRBV11-2
size: few
D: -
J: TRBJ1-2
DNA: TGTGCCAGCAGCTTGGGGGCAGCGAATATCAACTATGGCTACACCTTC
CDR3: CASSLGAANINYGYTF

V: TRBV15
size: -
D: TRBD1
J: TRBJ2-7
DNA: TGTGCCACCAGCAGGGGAGGAGGACAGGGGGTTGAGCAGTACTTC
CDR3: CATSRGGGQGVEQYF

V: TRBV5-1
size: -
D: TRBD1
J: TRBJ2-5
DNA: TGCGCCAGCAGCGAGCAGGGGGCGGGAGAGACCCAGTACTTC
CDR3: CASSEQGAGETQYF

V: TRBV4-2
size: -
D: TRBD1
J: TRBJ1-2
DNA: TGTGCCAGCAGCCAAGATATTGGGACAGGGGTGGACGGCTACACCTTC
CDR3: CASSQDIGTGVDGYTF

V: TRBV28
size: few
D: -
J: TRBJ1-4
DNA: TGTGCCAGCAGACCAGGGGAGAGGGGGCTGTTTTTT
CDR3: CASRPGERGLFF

V: TRBV19
size: once
D: -
J: TRBJ2-1
DNA: TGTGCCAGTAGTAGCGGGACAGAAATCTACAATGAGCAGTTCTTC
CDR3: CASSSGTEIYNEQFF

V: TRBV29-1
size: -
D: -
J: TRBJ1-4
DNA: TGCAGCGTCCTAAGAGGCGCTCCCGAAAAACTGTTTTTT
CDR3: CSVLRGAPEKLFF

V: TRBV5-6
size: -
D: -
J: TRBJ2-4
DNA: TGTGCCAGCAGCTTGGAAGGGGCACTTCAGTACTTC
CDR3: CASSLEGALQYF

V: TRBV11-2
size: few
D: TRBD1
J: TRBJ1-1
DNA: TGTGCCAGCAATCCGGGACAGGGGTACACTGAAGCTTTCTTT
CDR3: CASNPGQGYTEAFF

V: TRBV6-6
size: -
D: -
J: TRBJ2-4
DNA: TGTGCCAGCAGTGAGCGGCAGCTGTTAGAAAACATTCAGTACTTC
CDR3: CASSERQLLENIQYF

V: TRBV5-4
size: few
D: -
J: TRBJ2-7
DNA: TGTGCCAGCAGCCCCTCCCCGGGGCTAGCGCCTCAAGAGGGCGAGCAGTACTTC
CDR3: CASSPSPGLAPQEGEQYF

V: TRBV29-1
size: -
D: TRBD2
J: TRBJ2-1
DNA: TGCAGCGTTGAAAGGGGACTAGCGGCGGGGGACAATGAGCAGTTCTTC
CDR3: CSVERGLAAGDNEQFF

V: TRBV9
size: -
D: TRBD2
J: TRBJ2-3
DNA: TGTGCCAGCAGCGATAGCGGGCCTAGCACAGATACGCAGTATTTT
CDR3: CASSDSGPSTDTQYF